This TCR beta chain was identified during a study of blood T cell repertoires in COVID-19. Across the study: The analysed material was cDNA or gDNA that came from T cells, B-cell-depleted T cells, or PBMCs.

In the original workflow: Amplified reference gene primers provided the basis for estimating nucleated cell counts. Here immunoSEQ multiplex PCR was the method, and the copy in TCRdb shows in-frame clones only, minus some. The D gene and trimming were derived from the DNA, and the V and J assignments and clone size from that table. The profile shows about 130,000 clones, 88% of them singletons. Germline assignment: CDR1 SGHRS and CDR2 YFSETQ. The CDR3 runs 16 residues. After removal of 2 bases from V and 5 bases from J, the junction contained 10 bases not matched to a gene. The sample comprised peripheral blood. The origin of this receptor is a woman older than 75 with acute or convalescent COVID-19. The chain carries TRBV5-1 and TRBJ2-3; 8 bases are a match to TRBD1. This CDR3 reads CASSFEPGQVRDTQYF. The CDR3 DNA sequence: TGCGCCAGCAGCTTCGAACCGGGACAGGTCCGAGATACGCAGTATTTT. Full variable domain (rest looked up from reference TRBV5-1 and TRBJ2-3): KAGVTQTPRYLIKTRGQQVTLSCSPISGHRSVSWYQQTPGQGLQFLFEYFSETQRNKGNFPGRFSGRQFSNSRSEMNVSTLELGDSALYLCASSFEPGQVRDTQYFGPGTRLTVL.